These 4 T cell receptor beta chains originate from one sample sequenced in a study of PD-L1 blockade in urothelial cancer. This table comes from immunoSEQ multiplex PCR, and its TCRdb copy is limited to in-frame clones, with some not included. Among roughly 74,000 clones listed, 75% to 90% were seen once. The sequenced sample was PBMCs, obtained around atezolizumab (anti-PD-L1) treatment. These receptors all stem from a woman between 65 and 79 years old with urothelial cancer.

V gene TRBV4-3 combines with J gene TRBJ2-4; 7 bases agree with TRBD2. The CDR3 length is 15 residues. Germline V CDR1 and CDR2: LGHNA, YSLEER. J lost 6 bases, V lost 1 base, and 6 bases had no gene match. CDR3 protein: CASSQGEGRVNIQYF. The CDR3 DNA is TGCGCCAGCAGCCAAGGTGAAGGGAGGGTAAACATTCAGTACTTC.

The chain has TRBV2 and TRBJ1-4; D is unresolved. The CDR3 loop spans 16 amino acids. Germline V lookup: CDR1 SNHLY, CDR2 FYNNEI. V lost 2 bases to trimming and J lost 4 bases, with 14 bases between them. In nucleotides, the CDR3 is TGTGCCAGCAGTGAATTAGGAGCCCTGAATAATGAAAAACTGTTTTTT. Protein sequence: CASSELGALNNEKLFF. Using reference TRBV2 and TRBJ1-4 for the parts outside the CDR3, the full variable domain is EPEVTQTPSHQVTQMGQEVILRCVPISNHLYFYWYRQILGQKVEFLVSFYNNEISEKSEIFDDQFSVERPDGSNFTLKIRSTKLEDSAMYFCASSELGALNNEKLFFGSGTQLSVL.

The chain has TRBV6-6 and TRBJ2-7, with 10 positions matching TRBD1. The germline V gene encodes CDR1 MNHNY and CDR2 SVGAGI (reference sequence). This CDR3 is 15 amino acids long. J lost 5 bases, V lost 6 bases, and 10 bases had no gene match. CDR3 DNA: TGTGCCAGCAGCCTAACGGGACAGGGGATCCACGAGCAGTACTTC. As protein: CASSLTGQGIHEQYF.

The chain carries TRBV10-3 and TRBJ2-3; 9 nucleotides match TRBD2. V trimming: 1 base; J trimming: 2 bases; junction bases outside the gene matches: 4. Per the germline V gene, CDR1 is ENHRY and CDR2 is SYGVKD. The CDR3 covers 16 residues. Here the CDR3 DNA reads TGTGCCATCAGTGAGTTCTCTAGCGGGACCACAGATACGCAGTATTTT. This sequence encodes CAISEFSSGTTDTQYF.